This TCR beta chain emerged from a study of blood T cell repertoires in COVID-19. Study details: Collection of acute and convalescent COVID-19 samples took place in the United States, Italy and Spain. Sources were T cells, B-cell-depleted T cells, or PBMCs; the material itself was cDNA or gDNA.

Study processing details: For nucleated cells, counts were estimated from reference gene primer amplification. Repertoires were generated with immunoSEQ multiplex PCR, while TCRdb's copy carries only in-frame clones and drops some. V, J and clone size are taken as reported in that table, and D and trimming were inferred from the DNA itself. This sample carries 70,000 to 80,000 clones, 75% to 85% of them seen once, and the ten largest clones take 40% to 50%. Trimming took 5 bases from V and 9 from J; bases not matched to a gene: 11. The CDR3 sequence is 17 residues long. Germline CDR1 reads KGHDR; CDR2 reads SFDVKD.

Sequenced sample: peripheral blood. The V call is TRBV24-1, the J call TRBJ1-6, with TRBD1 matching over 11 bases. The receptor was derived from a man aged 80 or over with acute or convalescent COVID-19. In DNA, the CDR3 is TGTGCCACCAGTGGACCTCGTCCGGGACAGGGGGTTTCACCCCTCCACTTT. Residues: CATSGPRPGQGVSPLHF.